This TCR beta chain was sequenced in a study of blood T cell repertoires in COVID-19. Method: immunoSEQ multiplex PCR; TCRdb's copy keeps in-frame clones and lacks some. The table has 200,000 or so clones, roughly 80% seen once; the top ten hold 4% to 5.5%. Per the germline V gene, CDR1 is GTSNPN and CDR2 is SVGIG (reference sequence). The CDR3 length is 13 residues. The germline V and J ends were trimmed by 2 bases and 1 base, with 8 bases remaining between them. The sequence was obtained from a human donor in a cohort sampled during active COVID-19. The specimen sequenced was peripheral blood. The V and J genes are TRBV30 and TRBJ1-1, with D tentatively TRBD1 (5 bases). DNA of the CDR3: TGTGCCTGGAGTTCCCAGGGGAACACTGAAGCTTTCTTT. It encodes CAWSSQGNTEAFF.